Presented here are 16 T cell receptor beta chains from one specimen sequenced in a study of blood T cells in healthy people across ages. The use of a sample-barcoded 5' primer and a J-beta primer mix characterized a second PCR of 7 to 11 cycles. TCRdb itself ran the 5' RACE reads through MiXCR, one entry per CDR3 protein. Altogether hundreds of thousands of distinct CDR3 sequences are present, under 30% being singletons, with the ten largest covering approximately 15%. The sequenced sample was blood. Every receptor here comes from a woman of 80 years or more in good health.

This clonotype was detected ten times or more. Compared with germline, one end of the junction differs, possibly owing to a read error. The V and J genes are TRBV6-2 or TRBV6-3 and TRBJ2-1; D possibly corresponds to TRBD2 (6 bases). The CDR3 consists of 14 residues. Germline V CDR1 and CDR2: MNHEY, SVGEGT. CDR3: CASTRGEGYNKQFF. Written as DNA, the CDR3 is TGTGCCAGCACCCGCGGGGAAGGGTACAATAAGCAGTTCTTC.

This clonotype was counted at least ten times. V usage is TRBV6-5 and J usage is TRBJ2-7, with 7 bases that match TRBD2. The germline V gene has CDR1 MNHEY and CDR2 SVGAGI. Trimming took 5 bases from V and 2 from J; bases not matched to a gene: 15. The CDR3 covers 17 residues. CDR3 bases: TGTGCCAGCAGTCCCTCGTTAGGTGGGGGGGATCCCTACGAGCAGTACTTC. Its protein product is CASSPSLGGGDPYEQYF.

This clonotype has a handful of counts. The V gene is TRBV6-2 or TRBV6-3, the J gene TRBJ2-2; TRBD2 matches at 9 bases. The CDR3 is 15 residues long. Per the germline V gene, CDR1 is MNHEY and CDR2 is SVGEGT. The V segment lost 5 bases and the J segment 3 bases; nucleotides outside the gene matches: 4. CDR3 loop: CASSKSGGYTGELFF. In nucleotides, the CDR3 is TGTGCCAGCAGTAAGAGCGGGGGGTACACCGGGGAGCTGTTTTTT.

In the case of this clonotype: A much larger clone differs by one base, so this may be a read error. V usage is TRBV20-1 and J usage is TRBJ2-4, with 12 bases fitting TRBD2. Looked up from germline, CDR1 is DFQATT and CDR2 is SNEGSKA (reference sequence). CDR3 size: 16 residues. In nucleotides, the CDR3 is TGCGGTGCCCACGGGACTAGCGGGCATCTAAAAAACATTCAGTACTTC. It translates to CGAHGTSGHLKNIQYF.

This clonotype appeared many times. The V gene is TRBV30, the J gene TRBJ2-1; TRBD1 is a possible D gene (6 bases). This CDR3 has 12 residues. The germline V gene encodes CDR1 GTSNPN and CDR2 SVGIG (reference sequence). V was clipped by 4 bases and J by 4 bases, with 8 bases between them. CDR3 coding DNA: TGTGCCTGGACGACAGGATACAATGAGCAGTTCTTC. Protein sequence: CAWTTGYNEQFF. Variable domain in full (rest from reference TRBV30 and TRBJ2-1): SQTIHQWPATLVQPVGSPLSLECTVEGTSNPNLYWYRQAAGRGLQLLFYSVGIGQISSEVPQNLSASRPQDRQFILSSKKLLLSDSGFYLCAWTTGYNEQFFGPGTRLTVL.

Written as DNA, the CDR3 is TGTGCCAGTTCCGACCGGACAGGGATATACGAGACCCAGTACTTC. Protein: CASSDRTGIYETQYF. J is TRBJ2-5 and V is TRBV28, with 8 bases matching TRBD1. Germline assignment: CDR1 MDHEN and CDR2 SYDVKM. The CDR3 has 15 amino acids. The V and J ends lost 9 bases and 5 bases, in that order; junction bases with no gene match: 14.

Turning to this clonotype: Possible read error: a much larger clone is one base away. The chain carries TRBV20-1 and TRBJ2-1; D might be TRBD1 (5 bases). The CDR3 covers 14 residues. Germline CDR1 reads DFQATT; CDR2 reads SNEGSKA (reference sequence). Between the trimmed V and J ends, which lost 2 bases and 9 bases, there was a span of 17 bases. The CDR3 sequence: CSARRGSQCAEQFF. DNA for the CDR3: TGCAGTGCTAGAAGGGGAAGCCAGTGCGCTGAGCAGTTCTTC.

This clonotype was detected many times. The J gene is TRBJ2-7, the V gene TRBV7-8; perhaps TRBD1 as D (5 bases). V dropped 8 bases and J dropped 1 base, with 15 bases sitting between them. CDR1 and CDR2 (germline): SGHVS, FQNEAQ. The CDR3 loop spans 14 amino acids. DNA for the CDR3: TGTGCCAGCTCCGGGTATCAGGGTTCCTACGAGCAGTACTTC. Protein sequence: CASSGYQGSYEQYF. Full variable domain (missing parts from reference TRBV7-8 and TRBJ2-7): GAGVSQSPRYKVAKRGQDVALRCDPISGHVSLFWYQQALGQGPEFLTYFQNEAQLDKSGLPSDRFFAERPEGSVSTLKIQRTQQEDSAVYLCASSGYQGSYEQYFGPGTRLTVT.

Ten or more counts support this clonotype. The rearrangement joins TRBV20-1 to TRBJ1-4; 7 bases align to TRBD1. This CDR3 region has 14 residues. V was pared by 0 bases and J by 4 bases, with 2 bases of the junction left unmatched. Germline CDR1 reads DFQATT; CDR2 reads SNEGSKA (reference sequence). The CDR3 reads CSAREGQLNEKLFF. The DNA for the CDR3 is TGCAGTGCTAGAGAGGGACAGCTTAATGAAAAACTGTTTTTT.

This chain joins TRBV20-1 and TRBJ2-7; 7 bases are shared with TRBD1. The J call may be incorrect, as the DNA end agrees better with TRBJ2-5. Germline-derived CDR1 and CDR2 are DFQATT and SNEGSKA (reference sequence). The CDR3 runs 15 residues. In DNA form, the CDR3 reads TGCAGTGCTAGTGTGGTCGGGACAGCGATTGAGACCCAGTACTTC. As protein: CSASVVGTAIETQYF.

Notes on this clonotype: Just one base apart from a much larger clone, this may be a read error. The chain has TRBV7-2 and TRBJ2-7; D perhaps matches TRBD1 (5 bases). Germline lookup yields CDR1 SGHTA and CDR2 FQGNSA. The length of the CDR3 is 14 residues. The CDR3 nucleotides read TGTGTCAGCAGCGCAGGGTTTCAGGGCTACGAGCAGTACTTC. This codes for CVSSAGFQGYEQYF. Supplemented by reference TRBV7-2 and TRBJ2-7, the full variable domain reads GAGVSQSPSNKVTEKGKDVELRCDPISGHTALYWYRQSLGQGLEFLIYFQGNSAPDKSGLPSDRFSAERTGGSVSTLTIQRTQQEDSAVYLCVSSAGFQGYEQYFGPGTRLTVT.

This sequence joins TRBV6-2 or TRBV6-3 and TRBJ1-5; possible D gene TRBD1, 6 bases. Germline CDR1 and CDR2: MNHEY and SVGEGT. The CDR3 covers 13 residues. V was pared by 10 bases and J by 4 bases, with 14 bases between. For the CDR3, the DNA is TGTGCCACAGAAGAACAGGGTAATCAGCCCCAGCATTTT. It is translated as CATEEQGNQPQHF.

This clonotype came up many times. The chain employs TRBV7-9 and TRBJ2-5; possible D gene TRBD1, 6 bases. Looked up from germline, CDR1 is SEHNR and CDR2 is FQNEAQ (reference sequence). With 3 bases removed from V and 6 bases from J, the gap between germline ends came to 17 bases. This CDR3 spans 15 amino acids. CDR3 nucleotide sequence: TGTGCCAGCAGCTTTACCGGGACAAACGGGAAGACCCAGTACTTC. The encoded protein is CASSFTGTNGKTQYF.

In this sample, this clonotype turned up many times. CDR3 loop: CASRNWTGVVYGYTF. As DNA, the CDR3 is TGCGCCAGCCGTAATTGGACAGGGGTTGTCTATGGCTACACCTTC. V gene TRBV5-1 combines with J gene TRBJ1-2, with 9 bases aligning to TRBD1. This CDR3 is built from 15 residues. V was clipped by 7 bases and J by 4 bases; unmatched bases: 11. Germline V CDR1 and CDR2: SGHRS, YFSETQ.

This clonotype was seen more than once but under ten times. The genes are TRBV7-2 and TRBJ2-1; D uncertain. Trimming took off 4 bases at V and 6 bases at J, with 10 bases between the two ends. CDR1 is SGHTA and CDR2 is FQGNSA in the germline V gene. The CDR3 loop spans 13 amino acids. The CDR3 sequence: CASSWVLGNEQFF. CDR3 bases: TGTGCCAGCAGCTGGGTTCTAGGCAATGAGCAGTTCTTC. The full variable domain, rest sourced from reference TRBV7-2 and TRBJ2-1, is GAGVSQSPSNKVTEKGKDVELRCDPISGHTALYWYRQSLGQGLEFLIYFQGNSAPDKSGLPSDRFSAERTGGSVSTLTIQRTQQEDSAVYLCASSWVLGNEQFFGPGTRLTVL.

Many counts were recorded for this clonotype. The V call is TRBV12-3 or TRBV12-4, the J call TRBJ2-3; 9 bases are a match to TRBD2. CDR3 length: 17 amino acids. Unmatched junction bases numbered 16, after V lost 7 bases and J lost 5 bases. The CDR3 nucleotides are TGTGCCAGCACCCTACAAGGCGGGGGGGCCGGAGGAGATACGCAGTATTTT. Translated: CASTLQGGGAGGDTQYF.